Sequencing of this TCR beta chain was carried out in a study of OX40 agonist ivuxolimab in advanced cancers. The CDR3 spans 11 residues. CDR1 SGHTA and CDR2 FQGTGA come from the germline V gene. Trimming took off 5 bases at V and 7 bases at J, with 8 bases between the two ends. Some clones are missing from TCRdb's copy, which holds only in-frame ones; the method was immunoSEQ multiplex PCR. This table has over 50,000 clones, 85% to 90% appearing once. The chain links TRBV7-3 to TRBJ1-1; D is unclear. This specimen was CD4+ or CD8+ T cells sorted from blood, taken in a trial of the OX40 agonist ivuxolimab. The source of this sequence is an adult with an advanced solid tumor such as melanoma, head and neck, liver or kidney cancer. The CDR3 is CASSQTLEAFF. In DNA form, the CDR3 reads TGTGCCAGCAGCCAGACACTTGAAGCTTTCTTT.